This T cell receptor beta chain originates from a study of regulatory T cells in long-lasting Graves disease. The study, taken as a whole, reports: New patients shared 970 or so public clonotypes, and persistent patients shared more, with about 2,700.

There are a few counts of this clonotype. Antigen: not known. Sample time point: newly diagnosed GD, antithyroid drugs for less than 3 months. Making the TCR library involved RNA that had been extracted from PBMCs. Patients were from an endocrinology department in Xi'an, China. Into tubes containing EDTA, about 9 milliliters of peripheral blood were drawn. Assembly of TCR beta libraries relied on iRepertoire HTBI primers together with Arm-PCR of CDR3 regions. TCRdb passed the multiplex PCR reads through MiXCR, listing each CDR3 protein once. The table records some 400,000 distinct CDR3 sequences, 14% to 15% of them present only once. The CDR3 totals 13 residues. The V and J ends lost 0 bases and 10 bases respectively, with 15 bases between them. From germline, CDR1 is DFQATT and CDR2 SNEGSKA (reference sequence). This sample also belongs to another study, concerning T cells in Graves' hyperthyroidism and ophthalmopathy. That paper states: A lack of ophthalmopathy progression within 18 months defined stable Graves' hyperthyroidism.

The chain carries TRBV20-1 and TRBJ1-1; D is perhaps TRBD1 (5 bases). The TCR sequence derives from a young woman with Graves disease. Here the sequenced sample was peripheral blood mononuclear cells (PBMCs), taken at new diagnosis, from a patient treated with antithyroid drugs. The CDR3 here is CSARDKGREGAFF. The CDR3 nucleotides read TGCAGTGCTAGAGATAAGGGACGGGAGGGAGCTTTCTTT.